The next 14 T cell receptor beta chains were all read from a single sample in a study of blood T cell repertoires in COVID-19. TCRdb keeps only in-frame clones here, not all; method: immunoSEQ multiplex PCR. The sample contains 180,000 or so clones, 65% to 90% of which appear only once. The sample comprised peripheral blood. These receptors were collected from a man in his fifties or sixties with acute or convalescent COVID-19.

This clone is large in the sample. The J gene is TRBJ2-1, the V gene TRBV4-1; 8 bases align to TRBD1. The junction had 8 bases not matched to a gene; V was cut back by 1 base and J by 9 bases. The CDR3 spans 15 residues. Germline CDR1 and CDR2: MGHRA and YSYEKL. The CDR3 here is CASSQVQGAVGEQFF. CDR3 DNA sequence: TGCGCCAGCAGCCAAGTGCAGGGGGCGGTGGGTGAGCAGTTCTTC.

In this sample, this clone turned up a few times. The chain combines TRBV18 with TRBJ1-6; 8 bases are a match to TRBD1. This CDR3 spans 15 amino acids. Trimming removed 3 bases from V and 8 bases from J; junction bases left unmatched: 6. The germline V gene has CDR1 KGHSH and CDR2 LQKENI. The CDR3 DNA reads TGTGCCAGCTCACCCACAGGGGGTACGGATTCACCCCTCCACTTT. Its translation is CASSPTGGTDSPLHF.

This clone has more than one count but fewer than ten. Other DNA sequences in the same sample also yield this CDR3. V usage is TRBV6-5 and J usage is TRBJ1-1, with D unresolved. Germline V CDR1 and CDR2: MNHEY, SVGAGI. V was pared by 0 bases and J by 1 base, with 9 bases between. CDR3 length: 15 amino acids. CDR3 sequence (DNA): TGTGCCAGCAGTTACTCGAGTCGGGGGAACACTGAAGCTTTCTTT. This sequence encodes CASSYSSRGNTEAFF.

The rearrangement uses TRBV27 and TRBJ1-6; TRBD1 is a possible D gene (5 bases). CDR1 and CDR2 (germline): MNHEY, SMNVEV (reference sequence). V dropped 3 bases and J dropped 4 bases, with 7 bases sitting between them. The CDR3 loop spans 14 amino acids. The CDR3 region is CASSFQGYNSPLHF. The DNA of the CDR3 is TGTGCCAGCAGTTTCCAGGGTTATAATTCACCCCTCCACTTT.

This clone occurred once. The same CDR3 is also encoded by other DNA sequences in this sample. V and J are TRBV5-1 and TRBJ1-1; TRBD1 agrees at 7 bases. Trimming took 2 bases from V and 5 from J; bases not matched to a gene: 6. Germline loops: CDR1 SGHRS, CDR2 YFSETQ. The CDR3 runs to 14 residues. The CDR3 is CASSLQGLATEAFF. As DNA, the CDR3 is TGCGCCAGCAGCTTACAGGGGCTAGCGACTGAAGCTTTCTTT.

The chain recombines TRBV5-4 with TRBJ2-3, with 7 nucleotides matching TRBD2. Germline values: CDR1 SGHNT, CDR2 YYREEE (reference sequence). This CDR3 has 14 amino acids. Trimming at V came to 4 bases and at J to 4 bases, leaving 6 bases not matched to a gene. CDR3 nucleotide sequence: TGTGCCAGCAGCGCAAGACTAGCTCCAGATACGCAGTATTTT. Encoded protein: CASSARLAPDTQYF.

Concerning this clone itself: The identical CDR3 is also encoded by other nucleotide sequences in the sample. The chain is built from TRBV5-1 and TRBJ2-3, with 13 bases fitting TRBD2. The germline V gene has CDR1 SGHRS and CDR2 YFSETQ. This CDR3 comprises 17 residues. The V and J ends lost 1 base and 1 base, in that order; junction bases with no gene match: 3. CDR3 bases: TGCGCCAGCAGCTTGCTAGGACTAGCGGGAGGCACAGATACGCAGTATTTT. It codes for CASSLLGLAGGTDTQYF.

This clone was counted a few times. The chain carries TRBV2 and TRBJ1-5, with D uncertain. Trimming removed 4 bases at V and 6 bases at J, with 10 bases between. Germline CDR1 is SNHLY and CDR2 is FYNNEI. This CDR3 contains 13 residues. The chain's CDR3 is CASSVEGSQPQHF. The CDR3 DNA sequence: TGTGCCAGCAGTGTAGAGGGCAGTCAGCCCCAGCATTTT.

The V gene is TRBV7-2, the J gene TRBJ1-2, with 8 bases fitting TRBD1. V trimming: 5 bases; J trimming: 8 bases; junction bases outside the gene matches: 7. Germline CDR1 reads SGHTA; CDR2 reads FQGNSA. This CDR3 is built from 13 residues. The CDR3 DNA sequence: TGTGCCAGCAGCCCACGACAGGGGTTCGGCTACACCTTC. This encodes CASSPRQGFGYTF.

This clone was observed once. The chain is built from TRBV15 and TRBJ1-1; D gene uncertain. Germline CDR1 reads LNHNV; CDR2 reads YYDKDF (reference sequence). The germline V and J ends were trimmed by 0 bases and 5 bases, with 10 bases remaining between them. The CDR3 contains 14 residues. The CDR3 spells CATSRDVEYTEAFF. The CDR3 nucleotides read TGTGCCACCAGCAGAGATGTAGAGTATACTGAAGCTTTCTTT.

This CDR3 reads CASSPGQGTEKLFF. CDR3 sequence (DNA): TGTGCCAGTAGTCCTGGACAGGGAACGGAAAAACTGTTTTTT. This chain connects TRBV19 to TRBJ1-4, with 8 bases lining up with TRBD1. Per germline, CDR1 LNHDA and CDR2 SQIVND (reference sequence). The CDR3 extends over 14 amino acids. The V segment lost 5 bases and the J segment 8 bases; nucleotides outside the gene matches: 7.

This chain joins TRBV5-6 and TRBJ1-1; D might be TRBD1 (6 bases). The V end lost 4 bases, the J end lost 2 bases, and 12 bases lay between the germline ends. The V gene's germline CDR1 is SGHDT and CDR2 YYEEEE. This CDR3 is 14 amino acids long. The CDR3 reads CASSLSDRNTEAFF. The DNA of the CDR3 is TGTGCCAGCAGCCTATCGGACAGAAACACTGAAGCTTTCTTT.

V is TRBV5-1 and J is TRBJ2-7, with 8 bases fitting TRBD2. The germline CDR1 and CDR2 sequences are SGHRS and YFSETQ. V gave up 5 bases and J gave up 0 bases; unmatched junction bases: 7. This CDR3 is built from 15 residues. The CDR3: CASRTVAGPSYEQYF. DNA of the CDR3: TGCGCCAGCAGAACCGTAGCGGGACCCTCCTACGAGCAGTACTTC.

This clone appeared once. The chain has TRBV19 and TRBJ1-2; the D gene is possibly TRBD1 (6 bases). The V gene lost 6 bases and the J gene lost 2 bases, with 16 bases spanning the gap. The CDR3 has 15 residues. The V gene's germline CDR1 is LNHDA and CDR2 SQIVND (reference sequence). The chain's CDR3 is CASRPGEGRNYGYTF. CDR3 DNA: TGTGCCAGTAGACCAGGGGAGGGGAGGAACTATGGCTACACCTTC. The full variable domain, its missing parts supplied by reference TRBV19 and TRBJ1-2, is DGGITQSPKYLFRKEGQNVTLSCEQNLNHDAMYWYRQDPGQGLRLIYYSQIVNDFQKGDIAEGYSVSREKKESFPLTVTSAQKNPTAFYLCASRPGEGRNYGYTFGSGTRLTVV.